Presented here are 12 T cell receptor beta chains from one specimen sequenced in a study of patients and donors after allogeneic stem cell transplantation. TCRdb ran MiXCR on the RT-PCR reads and lists one entry per CDR3 protein. Of about 960,000 distinct CDR3 sequences listed, approximately 18% are singletons. Specimen: blood, either unsorted or a sorted T cell fraction (not recorded which). These receptors all come from a human donor who was either an allogeneic HSCT recipient or a stem cell or donor lymphocyte infusion donor (not recorded which). It is not recorded whose cells these are; they may come from a transplant donor.

The sample holds many counts of this clonotype. The rearrangement uses TRBV6-6 and TRBJ1-2; the match to TRBD1 covers 7 bases. The length of the CDR3 is 13 residues. CDR1 and CDR2 (germline): MNHNY, SVGAGI (reference sequence). The junction had 4 bases not matched to a gene; V was cut back by 6 bases and J by 3 bases. CDR3 sequence reads: CASRTGTDYGYTF. CDR3 in DNA: TGTGCCAGCAGGACCGGGACAGACTATGGCTACACCTTC.

This clonotype was detected only a few times. This sequence joins TRBV27 and TRBJ1-1; D ambiguous. There are 13 residues in the CDR3. Trimming pared 3 bases from V and 3 bases from J, leaving 8 bases between. The germline CDR1 and CDR2 sequences are MNHEY and SMNVEV (reference sequence). The CDR3 loop reads CASSFSRDTEAFF. The CDR3 nucleotides are TGTGCCAGCAGTTTCTCTAGGGACACTGAAGCTTTCTTT.

This clonotype has a handful of counts. The chain links TRBV15 to TRBJ2-5; tentatively, D is TRBD2 (6 bases). The CDR3 runs to 15 residues. Looked up from germline, CDR1 is LNHNV and CDR2 is YYDKDF (reference sequence). V lost 0 bases and J 5 bases, leaving 13 bases between the germline ends. The CDR3 DNA reads as TGTGCCACCAGCAGAGAGGGGGTAGGAGGGGAGACCCAGTACTTC. Translation gives CATSREGVGGETQYF.

The rearrangement uses TRBV4-2 and TRBJ2-1; 12 bases line up with TRBD2. Per germline, CDR1 LGHNA and CDR2 YNFKEQ. J was trimmed by 7 bases and V by 0 bases; bases with no gene match: 4. The length of the CDR3 is 16 residues. The chain's CDR3 is CASSQDFLAGGNEQFF. The CDR3 DNA is TGTGCCAGCAGCCAAGATTTCCTAGCGGGAGGGAATGAGCAGTTCTTC.

The chain joins TRBV20-1 to TRBJ2-1, with D maybe TRBD1 (5 bases). Germline V gives CDR1 DFQATT, CDR2 SNEGSKA (reference sequence). V lost 0 bases and J 4 bases, leaving 19 bases between the germline ends. CDR3 length: 17 amino acids. CDR3 nucleotides: TGCAGTGCTAGAGATCTAGAAAGTGGGGCCTCGTACAATGAGCAGTTCTTC. This gives the protein CSARDLESGASYNEQFF.

This clonotype was seen more than once but under ten times. This chain connects TRBV27 to TRBJ2-5, with D perhaps TRBD2 (5 bases). With 5 bases removed from V and 5 bases from J, the gap between germline ends came to 15 bases. Germline assignment: CDR1 MNHEY and CDR2 SMNVEV (reference sequence). CDR3 size: 14 residues. CDR3 sequence reads: CASSSGRVGETQYF. CDR3 nucleotide sequence: TGTGCCAGCAGTAGCGGAAGGGTCGGGGAGACCCAGTACTTC.

This clonotype was observed many times. This chain links TRBV5-1 with TRBJ2-3; D is uncertain. The germline V gene encodes CDR1 SGHRS and CDR2 YFSETQ. The V end was cut by 3 bases, the J end by 6 bases, with 8 bases between. The CDR3 totals 12 residues. CDR3 residues: CASSSPLDTQYF. The CDR3 DNA reads TGCGCCAGCAGCTCGCCTCTCGATACGCAGTATTTT.

V usage is TRBV7-9 and J usage is TRBJ2-6; no definite D call. The CDR3 runs 15 residues. Looked up from germline, CDR1 is SEHNR and CDR2 is FQNEAQ (reference sequence). V was shortened by 4 bases and J by 0 bases, with 7 bases between the two germline ends. Here the CDR3 reads CASSWTHSGANVLTF. CDR3 bases: TGTGCCAGCAGCTGGACCCACTCTGGGGCCAACGTCCTGACTTTC.

This clonotype has a handful of counts. The V gene is TRBV24-1, the J gene TRBJ2-3, with 8 bases fitting TRBD1. This CDR3 region has 13 residues. Germline-derived CDR1 and CDR2 are KGHDR and SFDVKD. V lost 12 bases and J lost 1; bases outside the gene matches: 5. The CDR3 here is CAAMDRGTDTQYF. Written as DNA, the CDR3 is TGTGCCGCTATGGACAGGGGCACAGATACGCAGTATTTT.

CDR3 in amino acids: CSVEFGREGAQYF. CDR3 nucleotide sequence: TGCAGCGTTGAGTTCGGCAGGGAAGGCGCCCAGTACTTC. This rearrangement joins TRBV29-1 to TRBJ2-5; tentatively, D is TRBD1 (5 bases). The length of the CDR3 is 13 residues. CDR1 SQVTM and CDR2 ANQGSEA come from the germline V gene. Deletions cut 3 bases from V and 9 bases from J, with 17 bases between.

The V gene is TRBV30, the J gene TRBJ1-1; D might be TRBD1 (6 bases). The V gene's germline CDR1 is GTSNPN and CDR2 SVGIG (reference sequence). V was clipped by 0 bases and J by 6 bases, with 11 bases between them. The CDR3 contains 13 residues. CDR3 DNA sequence: TGTGCCTGGAGTGTACAGAGGGGGTCTGAAGCTTTCTTT. Protein product: CAWSVQRGSEAFF.

The chain carries TRBV10-3 and TRBJ1-1, with TRBD1 identical over 9 bases. The V gene end was trimmed by 10 bases and the J gene end by 4 bases; junction bases not matched to a gene: 22. Looked up from germline, CDR1 is ENHRY and CDR2 is SYGVKD. This CDR3 is built from 18 residues. CDR3 DNA: TGTGCCACCCTGGGGTCTTTACCGGGACAGGGAGGAGGCACTGAAGCTTTCTTT. Translated: CATLGSLPGQGGGTEAFF.